This entry lists 27 T cell receptor beta chains sequenced from one sample in a study of T cell responses to AZD1222 COVID-19 vaccine. Profiled with immunoSEQ multiplex PCR; TCRdb holds only in-frame clones, not every one. Of under 150,000 clones listed, around nine tenths are singletons. The material sequenced was peripheral blood, taken on day 0 of AZD1222 vaccination. All receptors come from an adult in good health.

The DNA of the CDR3 is TGTGCCAGCGGCCTGGTCTGGGGCACAGATACGCAGTATTTT. Its translation: CASGLVWGTDTQYF. V gene TRBV6-5 combines with J gene TRBJ2-3; D gene uncertain. Trimming shortened V by 8 bases and J by 1 base, and 13 bases separated the two germline ends. Germline V lookup: CDR1 MNHEY, CDR2 SVGAGI. The CDR3 length is 14 residues.

The chain couples TRBV7-2 to TRBJ1-3; D remains unclear. Germline CDR1 and CDR2: SGHTA and FQGNSA. V lost 1 base and J lost 8, with 12 bases in between. CDR3 length equals 14 residues. CDR3: CASSLVPGLDTIYF. The CDR3 DNA reads TGTGCCAGCAGCTTAGTTCCGGGTTTGGACACCATATATTTT.

This sequence joins TRBV4-3 and TRBJ1-1; 8 bases agree with TRBD1. Germline trimming cut 3 bases from V and 3 bases from J; bases unmatched to any gene: 3. The CDR3 spans 14 residues. The germline CDR1 and CDR2 sequences are LGHNA and YSLEER. In DNA form, the CDR3 reads TGCGCCAGCAGCCAGACAGGGGAATACACTGAAGCTTTCTTT. Amino acid sequence: CASSQTGEYTEAFF.

This chain uses TRBV19 with TRBJ2-7, with 7 bases matching TRBD1. J lost 4 bases, V lost 2 bases, and 8 bases had no gene match. Germline CDR1 is LNHDA and CDR2 is SQIVND (reference sequence). The CDR3 is 15 residues long. The DNA for the CDR3 is TGTGCCAGTAGTATACCGGGACAGTTGAGTTACGAGCAGTACTTC. It encodes CASSIPGQLSYEQYF.

The chain employs TRBV29-1 and TRBJ1-1, with D possibly being TRBD1 (6 bases). V was trimmed by 8 bases and J by 1 base, leaving 14 bases between them. Germline CDR1 is SQVTM and CDR2 is ANQGSEA. The CDR3 length is 13 residues. DNA of the CDR3: TGCAGCCTAAGGGGGGGGAAGAACACTGAAGCTTTCTTT. It specifies CSLRGGKNTEAFF.

The chain carries TRBV6-4 and TRBJ2-3; D ambiguous. V shed 3 bases and J shed 3 bases, with 10 bases lying between them. CDR3 size: 14 residues. Per the germline V gene, CDR1 is MRHNA and CDR2 is SNTAGT. In nucleotides, the CDR3 is TGTGCCAGCAGTGAGTCTGTGGGAACAGATACGCAGTATTTT. Amino acid sequence: CASSESVGTDTQYF.

The chain carries TRBV29-1 and TRBJ1-2; perhaps TRBD1 as D (6 bases). Looked up from germline, CDR1 is SQVTM and CDR2 is ANQGSEA. V lost 5 bases and J lost 8, with 21 bases in between. The CDR3 has 14 amino acids. The CDR3 loop reads CSVLAQGPVGGYTF. The CDR3 coding sequence is TGCAGCGTTTTGGCTCAGGGGCCGGTTGGGGGCTACACCTTC.

V gene TRBV9 combines with J gene TRBJ1-5, with 7 bases matching TRBD1. In germline, CDR1 is SGDLS, CDR2 YYNGEE. V dropped 4 bases and J dropped 5; count of bases not matched to a gene: 9. The CDR3 extends over 15 amino acids. CDR3 in DNA: TGTGCCAGCAGCCCAGGGACAGCGAGTTATCAGCCCCAGCATTTT. Translated, it gives CASSPGTASYQPQHF.

V is TRBV4-3 and J is TRBJ2-2; 8 bases are shared with TRBD1. The germline V gene encodes CDR1 LGHNA and CDR2 YSLEER. The V segment lost 0 bases and the J segment 0 bases; nucleotides outside the gene matches: 6. The CDR3 has 18 residues. CDR3 nucleotide sequence: TGCGCCAGCAGCCAAGATCTAGGACAGGGTACGAACACCGGGGAGCTGTTTTTT. Translation gives CASSQDLGQGTNTGELFF.

V gene TRBV5-4 combines with J gene TRBJ1-6; perhaps TRBD1 as D (5 bases). The CDR3 covers 14 residues. V gave up 2 bases and J gave up 7 bases, with 10 bases separating them. The germline CDR1 and CDR2 sequences are SGHNT and YYREEE (reference sequence). The CDR3 region is CASSFAGTNSPLHF. The DNA of the CDR3 is TGTGCCAGCAGCTTTGCCGGGACGAATTCACCCCTCCACTTT.

This clone is a singleton in its sample. The chain carries TRBV7-2 and TRBJ2-6; D unclear. CDR1 and CDR2 from the germline V gene are SGHTA and FQGNSA. Trimming cost V 1 base and J 0 bases, with 16 bases left between them. The CDR3 sequence is 19 residues long. Here the CDR3 reads CASSLVSGAVYSGANVLTF. The CDR3 nucleotides are TGTGCCAGCAGCTTAGTATCCGGCGCGGTTTACTCTGGGGCCAACGTCCTGACTTTC.

This clone was detected once. DNA of the CDR3: TGTGCCAGCAGCCGACAGGAGAACTACTATGGCTACACCTTC. Translated, it gives CASSRQENYYGYTF. The chain couples TRBV6-2 or TRBV6-3 to TRBJ1-2; tentative D call: TRBD1 (6 bases). Germline lookup yields CDR1 MNHEY and CDR2 SVGEGT. V gave up 6 bases and J gave up 3 bases, with 14 bases separating them. The CDR3 extends over 14 amino acids.

This clone has just a few counts. The J gene is TRBJ2-7, the V gene TRBV28; D remains ambiguous. Per the germline V gene, CDR1 is MDHEN and CDR2 is SYDVKM. This CDR3 comprises 11 residues. Trimming took 4 bases from V and 7 from J, leaving 8 bases between them. For the CDR3, the DNA is TGTGCCAGCAGTTATAGGTTGGAGCAGTACTTC. It codes for CASSYRLEQYF.

V usage is TRBV6-5 and J usage is TRBJ1-2, with a possible D match to TRBD1 (6 bases). CDR3 length equals 14 residues. Germline CDR1 MNHEY, CDR2 SVGAGI. V shed 5 bases and J shed 8 bases, with 18 bases lying between them. The CDR3 loop is CASSNPGVRGGYTF. CDR3 sequence (DNA): TGTGCCAGCAGTAACCCAGGGGTCCGGGGCGGCTACACCTTC.

The CDR3 sequence is CASSQERTGDSYEQYF. Here the CDR3 DNA reads TGCGCCAGCAGCCAAGAGAGAACGGGGGACTCCTACGAGCAGTACTTC. This chain uses TRBV4-1 with TRBJ2-7; tentative D call: TRBD2 (6 bases). The CDR3 contains 16 residues. The V end was cut by 0 bases, the J end by 0 bases, with 12 bases between. Germline loops: CDR1 MGHRA, CDR2 YSYEKL.

The chain carries TRBV2 and TRBJ1-5; no reliable D call. The germline V gene encodes CDR1 SNHLY and CDR2 FYNNEI. The CDR3 has 15 amino acids. V lost 1 base and J lost 0, with 7 bases in between. The CDR3 loop is CASSEERTSNQPQHF. CDR3 bases: TGTGCCAGCAGTGAAGAGAGAACTAGCAATCAGCCCCAGCATTTT.

This clone was recorded only once. This sequence joins TRBV7-9 and TRBJ1-2, with no clear D. Germline-derived CDR1 and CDR2 are SEHNR and FQNEAQ (reference sequence). V was pared by 7 bases and J by 0 bases, with 18 bases between. CDR3 length: 16 residues. The CDR3 loop is CASIRGWAEPNYGYTF. The DNA for the CDR3 is TGTGCCAGCATCCGTGGGTGGGCAGAACCTAACTATGGCTACACCTTC.

The J gene is TRBJ1-2, the V gene TRBV5-1; 7 bases are shared with TRBD1. The germline gives CDR1 SGHRS, CDR2 YFSETQ. The V and J ends lost 4 bases and 5 bases, in that order; junction bases with no gene match: 14. CDR3 length: 16 amino acids. CDR3 nucleotides: TGCGCCAGCAGCAACAACCGGGACAGAGGAGGGTATGGCTACACCTTC. This translates into CASSNNRDRGGYGYTF.

The J gene is TRBJ1-5, the V gene TRBV30; possibly TRBD1 for D (6 bases). Trimming took 2 bases from V and 1 from J, leaving 12 bases between them. This CDR3 is built from 15 residues. Germline loops: CDR1 GTSNPN, CDR2 SVGIG (reference sequence). The CDR3 nucleotides are TGTGCCTGGAGTTTCAGGGGAAGGAGCAATCAGCCCCAGCATTTT. Protein sequence: CAWSFRGRSNQPQHF. Based on the CDR3 plus reference TRBV30 and TRBJ1-5, the full variable domain is SQTIHQWPATLVQPVGSPLSLECTVEGTSNPNLYWYRQAAGRGLQLLFYSVGIGQISSEVPQNLSASRPQDRQFILSSKKLLLSDSGFYLCAWSFRGRSNQPQHFGDGTRLSIL.

This rearrangement joins TRBV7-9 to TRBJ1-2, with D possibly being TRBD1 (5 bases). Germline loops: CDR1 SEHNR, CDR2 FQNEAQ (reference sequence). This CDR3 has 14 amino acids. V shed 2 bases and J shed 2 bases, with 9 bases lying between them. The CDR3 spells CASSLPTENYGYTF. CDR3 DNA: TGTGCCAGCAGCTTACCGACAGAGAACTATGGCTACACCTTC. The full variable domain, its missing parts supplied by reference TRBV7-9 and TRBJ1-2, is DTGVSQNPRHKITKRGQNVTFRCDPISEHNRLYWYRQTLGQGPEFLTYFQNEAQLEKSRLLSDRFSAERPKGSFSTLEIQRTEQGDSAMYLCASSLPTENYGYTFGSGTRLTVV.

This rearrangement joins TRBV11-2 to TRBJ2-7; D is unclear. Germline V gene data show CDR1 as SGHAT and CDR2 as FQNNGV. The CDR3 contains 12 residues. V was trimmed by 7 bases and J by 3 bases, leaving 10 bases between them. CDR3 sequence reads: CASTRMYYEQYF. In DNA form, the CDR3 reads TGTGCCAGCACCAGGATGTACTACGAGCAGTACTTC.

J is TRBJ1-1 and V is TRBV28; D remains unclear. This CDR3 has 12 amino acids. From germline, CDR1 is MDHEN and CDR2 SYDVKM. V lost 3 bases, J lost 11 bases, and 13 bases lay in between. The CDR3 is CASSLPGIEAFF. In DNA, the CDR3 is TGTGCCAGCAGTTTGCCCGGGATAGAGGCTTTCTTT.

The genes are TRBV30 and TRBJ1-6, with 7 nucleotides matching TRBD1. Germline CDR1 GTSNPN, CDR2 SVGIG (reference sequence). V trimming: 7 bases; J trimming: 8 bases; junction bases outside the gene matches: 8. The CDR3 has 13 amino acids. CDR3 amino acids: CALLGQPDSPLHF. The CDR3 coding sequence is TGTGCCTTATTGGGACAGCCTGATTCACCCCTCCACTTT.

This chain links TRBV30 with TRBJ2-5; the match to TRBD2 covers 12 bases. The germline V gene encodes CDR1 GTSNPN and CDR2 SVGIG (reference sequence). The CDR3 runs to 23 residues. V lost 5 bases to trimming and J lost 2 bases; unmatched junction nucleotides: 30. The CDR3 DNA sequence: TGTGCCTGGGGGATAATGAGGGCCCTTCCACTCCTAGCGGGAGGGAAATGGCAAGAGACCCAGTACTTC. Translation: CAWGIMRALPLLAGGKWQETQYF. Looking up the rest from reference TRBV30 and TRBJ2-5 gives the full variable domain: SQTIHQWPATLVQPVGSPLSLECTVEGTSNPNLYWYRQAAGRGLQLLFYSVGIGQISSEVPQNLSASRPQDRQFILSSKKLLLSDSGFYLCAWGIMRALPLLAGGKWQETQYFGPGTRLLVL.

This clone came up a few times. This chain's CDR3 is CASSLGTSGVNEKLFF. In DNA, the CDR3 is TGTGCCAGCAGCTTGGGTACGTCAGGGGTTAATGAAAAACTGTTTTTT. This chain links TRBV5-5 with TRBJ1-4; TRBD1 is a possible D gene (6 bases). The germline V and J ends were trimmed by 0 bases and 4 bases, with 13 bases remaining between them. Germline V gives CDR1 SGHKS, CDR2 YYEKEE (reference sequence). The CDR3 has 16 amino acids.

The rearrangement uses TRBV7-2 and TRBJ2-1; 13 positions match TRBD2. Germline lookup yields CDR1 SGHTA and CDR2 FQGNSA. The CDR3 is 15 amino acids. V was clipped by 6 bases and J by 7 bases; unmatched bases: 6. CDR3 nucleotides: TGTGCCAGCAGTCCCGGGACTAGCGGGGCGAATGAGCAGTTCTTC. Amino acids: CASSPGTSGANEQFF.

The V and J genes are TRBV7-9 and TRBJ1-2; 7 positions agree with TRBD1. The CDR3 runs 16 residues. Unmatched junction bases numbered 11, after V lost 4 bases and J lost 3 bases. Germline V gene data show CDR1 as SEHNR and CDR2 as FQNEAQ (reference sequence). The DNA for the CDR3 is TGTGCCAGCAGCTCTCCCGAGACAGGGTATGACTATGGCTACACCTTC. Translating gives CASSSPETGYDYGYTF.